This T cell receptor (beta chain) is from a study of shared clonotypes between healthy human individuals. This clone was counted only a few times. Other nucleotide sequences in the sample specify the same CDR3. Assay used: immunoSEQ multiplex PCR; TCRdb lists only in-frame clones, some missing. The sample carries 950,000 to 1,200,000 clones, approximately 77% recorded once. Splitting of CD4+ cells produced CD45RA+ naive and CD45RA-negative memory subsets. The sequence derives from a man in his late teens or twenties in good health. Some clones in this sample may be carry-over from other donors' samples. Sequenced sample: memory CD4+ T cells from PBMCs. As for subset: CD45RA-negative fraction.

The CDR3 is CSARSNEQFF. The CDR3, as DNA: TGCAGTGCTAGGTCCAATGAGCAGTTCTTC. The chain uses TRBV20-1 and TRBJ2-1; D is uncertain. Germline V CDR1 and CDR2: DFQATT, SNEGSKA (reference sequence). V was cut by 3 bases and J by 6 bases, with 3 bases left in between. The CDR3 spans 10 residues.